This is a list of T cell receptor beta chains from one sample in a study of blood T cell repertoires in COVID-19. TCRdb's copy holds only in-frame clones and misses some; the assay was immunoSEQ multiplex PCR. Altogether over 200,000 clones are present, nearly 90% being singletons, with the ten largest covering approximately 11%. Sequences were obtained from PBMCs or T cells enriched from blood (not recorded which). The receptors were sampled from a man in his thirties or forties who had recovered from COVID-19. Each CDR3 is given with its conserved first and last residue. Fields, in order: D gene, V gene, clone size, J gene, CDR3 DNA, CDR3 protein. The D gene is left open where the match is weak. Size is omitted from some rows. Given values are once, few, many or a class for expanded clones.

.,TRBV5-1,.,TRBJ1-6,TGCGCCAGCAGCTTGGCCGCGGGGATTGAGTCACCCCTCCACTTT,CASSLAAGIESPLHF
TRBD2,TRBV3-1/TRBV3-2,.,TRBJ2-1,TGTGCCAGCAGCCAAGGAATCAGGGACTATCAAAACGAGCAGTTCTTC,CASSQGIRDYQNEQFF
TRBD1,TRBV2,.,TRBJ1-2,TGTGCCAGCAGTAGGACAGGGGGTACTAACTATGGCTACACCTTC,CASSRTGGTNYGYTF
.,TRBV18,.,TRBJ1-2,TGTGCCAGCTCACCACCGAAGGGGGTCTATGGCTACACCTTC,CASSPPKGVYGYTF
.,TRBV18,.,TRBJ2-1,TGTGCCAGCTCACCGGCAGGGATACCATATGAGCAGTTCTTC,CASSPAGIPYEQFF
.,TRBV6-6,once,TRBJ2-7,TGTGCCAGCACCAGTATTCCCAACGGGTACGAGCAGTACTTC,CASTSIPNGYEQYF
TRBD2,TRBV9,.,TRBJ2-2,TGTGCCAGCAGCCTAGCGGTCGGGGAGCTGTTTTTT,CASSLAVGELFF
.,TRBV19,.,TRBJ1-5,TGTGCCAGTAGTATAGAATACACGCAGCCCCAGCATTTT,CASSIEYTQPQHF
.,TRBV4-1,once,TRBJ1-5,TGCGCCAGCAGCCAAGGACTTTCGGTAAATCAGCCCCAGCATTTT,CASSQGLSVNQPQHF
.,TRBV23-1,.,TRBJ2-7,TGCGCCAGCAGGCGGGGTAGTTATATTTCCTACGAGCAGTACTTC,CASRRGSYISYEQYF
.,TRBV30,once,TRBJ1-1,TGTGCCTGGAGTCTAGACACTGAAGCTTTCTTT,CAWSLDTEAFF
TRBD1,TRBV27,.,TRBJ2-2,TGTGCCAGCAGTTTCGACAGGGAATATTCCGGGGAGCTGTTTTTT,CASSFDREYSGELFF
.,TRBV5-1,.,TRBJ2-2,TGCGCCAGCAGCTTGGTTTCGGGGACGAACACCGGGGAGCTGTTTTTT,CASSLVSGTNTGELFF
.,TRBV27,.,TRBJ2-7,TGTGCCAGCAGTTACAGGGGAGGATTTTACGAGCAGTACTTC,CASSYRGGFYEQYF
.,TRBV19,.,TRBJ1-3,TGTGCCAGTAGTATCTCGGTCCGCTCTGGAAACACCATATATTTT,CASSISVRSGNTIYF
.,TRBV3-1/TRBV3-2,.,TRBJ2-7,TGTGCCAGCAGCCAAGAGCTAGCGTCCTCCTACGAGCAGTACTTC,CASSQELASSYEQYF
.,TRBV25-1,many,TRBJ1-1,TGTGCCAGCAGTGCACAGGGTCCCCCTGAAGCTTTCTTT,CASSAQGPPEAFF
.,TRBV11-2,.,TRBJ1-1,TGTGCCAGCAGCCAACCTACAGGGTACACTGAAGCTTTCTTT,CASSQPTGYTEAFF
TRBD1,TRBV6-5,.,TRBJ1-2,TGTGCCAGCAGACGGAGGGACAGCCAGCTCTATGGCTACACCTTC,CASRRRDSQLYGYTF
.,TRBV18,.,TRBJ1-1,TGTGCCAGCTCACCTTTGGACAGGAACACTGAAGCTTTCTTT,CASSPLDRNTEAFF
.,TRBV18,.,TRBJ1-5,TGTGCCAGCTCATCGGAGAAGACAGGCGGATATCAGCCCCAGCATTTT,CASSSEKTGGYQPQHF
.,TRBV2,.,TRBJ1-6,TGTGCCAGCCGGGGGGCCGGGGCTCCACCCCTCCACTTT,CASRGAGAPPLHF
.,TRBV7-2,.,TRBJ2-5,TGTGCCAGCAGCTCCCGCCGAGGGACAACCCAGTACTTC,CASSSRRGTTQYF
.,TRBV19,.,TRBJ1-1,TGTGCCAGTAGTGTGGGGACTATGAACACTGAAGCTTTCTTT,CASSVGTMNTEAFF
.,TRBV6-5,.,TRBJ1-3,TGTGCCACCCCCATTGGAAACACCATATATTTT,CATPIGNTIYF
.,TRBV13,.,TRBJ1-2,TGTGCCAGCAGCTTAGAGTCCAGCTATGGCTACACCTTC,CASSLESSYGYTF
TRBD1,TRBV29-1,.,TRBJ2-7,TGCAGCGTCGCCGGGACAGGGGCGGCCTACGAGCAGTACTTC,CSVAGTGAAYEQYF
TRBD2,TRBV18,.,TRBJ2-3,TGTGCCAGCTCACCAGATAGCGGGGCTAGCACAGATACGCAGTATTTT,CASSPDSGASTDTQYF
TRBD1,TRBV7-2,.,TRBJ1-1,TGTGCCAGCAGCTTAAGGGGGGGACAGGGGGTCACTGAAGCTTTCTTT,CASSLRGGQGVTEAFF
TRBD1,TRBV19,.,TRBJ1-1,TGTGCCAGTAGTCCACGGGGGGGACAGGGTGTGCCTGAAGCTTTCTTT,CASSPRGGQGVPEAFF
TRBD2,TRBV5-1,.,TRBJ2-5,TGCGCCAGCAGCATGCGACTAGCGGGGGAGGTACAAGAGACCCAGTACTTC,CASSMRLAGEVQETQYF
.,TRBV5-1,.,TRBJ2-1,TGCGCCAGCAGCTTTTTAGGCAGGGAATTAGATGGGGATGAGCAGTTCTTC,CASSFLGRELDGDEQFF
TRBD1,TRBV5-8,.,TRBJ1-5,TGTGCCAGCAGCCTGGACAGGGGCGACAATCAGCCCCAGCATTTT,CASSLDRGDNQPQHF
TRBD2,TRBV27,.,TRBJ2-7,TGTGCCAGCAGTCCGGAACGACTAGCGGGAGAGGCGGAGCAGTACTTC,CASSPERLAGEAEQYF
TRBD2,TRBV10-1,.,TRBJ2-1,TGCGCCAGCAGTGAGTGGGGGGGACCAAGCTCCTACAATGAGCAGTTCTTC,CASSEWGGPSSYNEQFF
.,TRBV5-1,.,TRBJ2-2,TGCGCCAGCCGCAAAGAGTTAACCGGGGAGCTGTTTTTT,CASRKELTGELFF
TRBD1,TRBV6-2/TRBV6-3,.,TRBJ2-7,TGTGCCAGCAGTTGGGGACAGGCCGTCTACGAGCAGTACTTC,CASSWGQAVYEQYF
TRBD1,TRBV28,once,TRBJ1-1,TGTGCCAGCAGTTCGGCCGGGACAGGGTCGAACACTGAAGCTTTCTTT,CASSSAGTGSNTEAFF
TRBD2,TRBV28,.,TRBJ2-7,TGTGCCAGCCTCGGACTAGCGGAGTCCTACGAGCAGTACTTC,CASLGLAESYEQYF
.,TRBV5-1,.,TRBJ2-2,TGCGCCAGCAGCTCGGGACTTGACACCGGGGAGCTGTTTTTT,CASSSGLDTGELFF
.,TRBV2,.,TRBJ1-1,TGTGCCAGCAAGCGGTTGTACACTGAAGCTTTCTTT,CASKRLYTEAFF
.,TRBV28,.,TRBJ2-1,TGTGCCAGCAGTTTTAAGAGGAATGAGCAGTTCTTC,CASSFKRNEQFF
TRBD2,TRBV3-1/TRBV3-2,.,TRBJ2-2,TGTGCCAGCAGCCTAGGACTAGCGGGAGGCACCGGGGAGCTGTTTTTT,CASSLGLAGGTGELFF
TRBD1,TRBV2,.,TRBJ2-7,TGTGCCAGCAGCCAGGGGGCGAGTTCCTACGAGCAGTACTTC,CASSQGASSYEQYF
TRBD1,TRBV29-1,.,TRBJ1-3,TGCAGCGGCCCCTACAGGGGGGACACCATATATTTT,CSGPYRGDTIYF
TRBD1,TRBV11-2,.,TRBJ2-5,TGTGCCAGCAGCCGAGACGGACAGGGGGCTCAAGAGACCCAGTACTTC,CASSRDGQGAQETQYF
.,TRBV10-3,.,TRBJ2-5,TGTGCCATCAGGGATGACAGGGCGGGGGAGACCCAGTACTTC,CAIRDDRAGETQYF
TRBD1,TRBV9,.,TRBJ2-7,TGTGCCAGCAGCGTAGGGTGGGACAGCTACGAGCAGTACTTC,CASSVGWDSYEQYF
TRBD1,TRBV7-9,.,TRBJ1-5,TGTGCCAGCAGCCAGACAGGGGATCAGCCCCAGCATTTT,CASSQTGDQPQHF
TRBD1,TRBV3-1/TRBV3-2,.,TRBJ2-2,TGTGCCAGCAGCACACCTGGACAGGGGAAGAACACCGGGGAGCTGTTTTTT,CASSTPGQGKNTGELFF
.,TRBV3-1/TRBV3-2,.,TRBJ2-3,TGTGCCAGCAGCCCCCCGAGCGATACGCAGTATTTT,CASSPPSDTQYF
.,TRBV28,.,TRBJ1-6,TGTGCCAGCAGTGAACAGGAGCCGATCATCGCCCTCCACTTT,CASSEQEPIIALHF